This TCR beta chain is drawn from a study of tumor-infiltrating lymphocytes in oesophageal squamous cell carcinoma. Each CDR3 protein gets one entry after TCRdb re-called the PCR reads with MiXCR. The sample shows under 20,000 distinct CDR3 sequences, under 40% of them seen only once. The CDR3 is made up of 14 amino acids. CDR1 and CDR2 (germline): SGHRS, YFSETQ. Trimming took off 1 base at V and 0 bases at J, with 6 bases between the two ends. This clonotype has ten or more counts. The receptor's source is a male donor with esophageal squamous cell carcinoma. The chain has TRBV5-1 and TRBJ2-3, with D unclear. The sample was blood. The DNA of the CDR3 is TGCGCCAGCAGCTTGAGGGTTAGCACAGATACGCAGTATTTT. It translates to CASSLRVSTDTQYF.